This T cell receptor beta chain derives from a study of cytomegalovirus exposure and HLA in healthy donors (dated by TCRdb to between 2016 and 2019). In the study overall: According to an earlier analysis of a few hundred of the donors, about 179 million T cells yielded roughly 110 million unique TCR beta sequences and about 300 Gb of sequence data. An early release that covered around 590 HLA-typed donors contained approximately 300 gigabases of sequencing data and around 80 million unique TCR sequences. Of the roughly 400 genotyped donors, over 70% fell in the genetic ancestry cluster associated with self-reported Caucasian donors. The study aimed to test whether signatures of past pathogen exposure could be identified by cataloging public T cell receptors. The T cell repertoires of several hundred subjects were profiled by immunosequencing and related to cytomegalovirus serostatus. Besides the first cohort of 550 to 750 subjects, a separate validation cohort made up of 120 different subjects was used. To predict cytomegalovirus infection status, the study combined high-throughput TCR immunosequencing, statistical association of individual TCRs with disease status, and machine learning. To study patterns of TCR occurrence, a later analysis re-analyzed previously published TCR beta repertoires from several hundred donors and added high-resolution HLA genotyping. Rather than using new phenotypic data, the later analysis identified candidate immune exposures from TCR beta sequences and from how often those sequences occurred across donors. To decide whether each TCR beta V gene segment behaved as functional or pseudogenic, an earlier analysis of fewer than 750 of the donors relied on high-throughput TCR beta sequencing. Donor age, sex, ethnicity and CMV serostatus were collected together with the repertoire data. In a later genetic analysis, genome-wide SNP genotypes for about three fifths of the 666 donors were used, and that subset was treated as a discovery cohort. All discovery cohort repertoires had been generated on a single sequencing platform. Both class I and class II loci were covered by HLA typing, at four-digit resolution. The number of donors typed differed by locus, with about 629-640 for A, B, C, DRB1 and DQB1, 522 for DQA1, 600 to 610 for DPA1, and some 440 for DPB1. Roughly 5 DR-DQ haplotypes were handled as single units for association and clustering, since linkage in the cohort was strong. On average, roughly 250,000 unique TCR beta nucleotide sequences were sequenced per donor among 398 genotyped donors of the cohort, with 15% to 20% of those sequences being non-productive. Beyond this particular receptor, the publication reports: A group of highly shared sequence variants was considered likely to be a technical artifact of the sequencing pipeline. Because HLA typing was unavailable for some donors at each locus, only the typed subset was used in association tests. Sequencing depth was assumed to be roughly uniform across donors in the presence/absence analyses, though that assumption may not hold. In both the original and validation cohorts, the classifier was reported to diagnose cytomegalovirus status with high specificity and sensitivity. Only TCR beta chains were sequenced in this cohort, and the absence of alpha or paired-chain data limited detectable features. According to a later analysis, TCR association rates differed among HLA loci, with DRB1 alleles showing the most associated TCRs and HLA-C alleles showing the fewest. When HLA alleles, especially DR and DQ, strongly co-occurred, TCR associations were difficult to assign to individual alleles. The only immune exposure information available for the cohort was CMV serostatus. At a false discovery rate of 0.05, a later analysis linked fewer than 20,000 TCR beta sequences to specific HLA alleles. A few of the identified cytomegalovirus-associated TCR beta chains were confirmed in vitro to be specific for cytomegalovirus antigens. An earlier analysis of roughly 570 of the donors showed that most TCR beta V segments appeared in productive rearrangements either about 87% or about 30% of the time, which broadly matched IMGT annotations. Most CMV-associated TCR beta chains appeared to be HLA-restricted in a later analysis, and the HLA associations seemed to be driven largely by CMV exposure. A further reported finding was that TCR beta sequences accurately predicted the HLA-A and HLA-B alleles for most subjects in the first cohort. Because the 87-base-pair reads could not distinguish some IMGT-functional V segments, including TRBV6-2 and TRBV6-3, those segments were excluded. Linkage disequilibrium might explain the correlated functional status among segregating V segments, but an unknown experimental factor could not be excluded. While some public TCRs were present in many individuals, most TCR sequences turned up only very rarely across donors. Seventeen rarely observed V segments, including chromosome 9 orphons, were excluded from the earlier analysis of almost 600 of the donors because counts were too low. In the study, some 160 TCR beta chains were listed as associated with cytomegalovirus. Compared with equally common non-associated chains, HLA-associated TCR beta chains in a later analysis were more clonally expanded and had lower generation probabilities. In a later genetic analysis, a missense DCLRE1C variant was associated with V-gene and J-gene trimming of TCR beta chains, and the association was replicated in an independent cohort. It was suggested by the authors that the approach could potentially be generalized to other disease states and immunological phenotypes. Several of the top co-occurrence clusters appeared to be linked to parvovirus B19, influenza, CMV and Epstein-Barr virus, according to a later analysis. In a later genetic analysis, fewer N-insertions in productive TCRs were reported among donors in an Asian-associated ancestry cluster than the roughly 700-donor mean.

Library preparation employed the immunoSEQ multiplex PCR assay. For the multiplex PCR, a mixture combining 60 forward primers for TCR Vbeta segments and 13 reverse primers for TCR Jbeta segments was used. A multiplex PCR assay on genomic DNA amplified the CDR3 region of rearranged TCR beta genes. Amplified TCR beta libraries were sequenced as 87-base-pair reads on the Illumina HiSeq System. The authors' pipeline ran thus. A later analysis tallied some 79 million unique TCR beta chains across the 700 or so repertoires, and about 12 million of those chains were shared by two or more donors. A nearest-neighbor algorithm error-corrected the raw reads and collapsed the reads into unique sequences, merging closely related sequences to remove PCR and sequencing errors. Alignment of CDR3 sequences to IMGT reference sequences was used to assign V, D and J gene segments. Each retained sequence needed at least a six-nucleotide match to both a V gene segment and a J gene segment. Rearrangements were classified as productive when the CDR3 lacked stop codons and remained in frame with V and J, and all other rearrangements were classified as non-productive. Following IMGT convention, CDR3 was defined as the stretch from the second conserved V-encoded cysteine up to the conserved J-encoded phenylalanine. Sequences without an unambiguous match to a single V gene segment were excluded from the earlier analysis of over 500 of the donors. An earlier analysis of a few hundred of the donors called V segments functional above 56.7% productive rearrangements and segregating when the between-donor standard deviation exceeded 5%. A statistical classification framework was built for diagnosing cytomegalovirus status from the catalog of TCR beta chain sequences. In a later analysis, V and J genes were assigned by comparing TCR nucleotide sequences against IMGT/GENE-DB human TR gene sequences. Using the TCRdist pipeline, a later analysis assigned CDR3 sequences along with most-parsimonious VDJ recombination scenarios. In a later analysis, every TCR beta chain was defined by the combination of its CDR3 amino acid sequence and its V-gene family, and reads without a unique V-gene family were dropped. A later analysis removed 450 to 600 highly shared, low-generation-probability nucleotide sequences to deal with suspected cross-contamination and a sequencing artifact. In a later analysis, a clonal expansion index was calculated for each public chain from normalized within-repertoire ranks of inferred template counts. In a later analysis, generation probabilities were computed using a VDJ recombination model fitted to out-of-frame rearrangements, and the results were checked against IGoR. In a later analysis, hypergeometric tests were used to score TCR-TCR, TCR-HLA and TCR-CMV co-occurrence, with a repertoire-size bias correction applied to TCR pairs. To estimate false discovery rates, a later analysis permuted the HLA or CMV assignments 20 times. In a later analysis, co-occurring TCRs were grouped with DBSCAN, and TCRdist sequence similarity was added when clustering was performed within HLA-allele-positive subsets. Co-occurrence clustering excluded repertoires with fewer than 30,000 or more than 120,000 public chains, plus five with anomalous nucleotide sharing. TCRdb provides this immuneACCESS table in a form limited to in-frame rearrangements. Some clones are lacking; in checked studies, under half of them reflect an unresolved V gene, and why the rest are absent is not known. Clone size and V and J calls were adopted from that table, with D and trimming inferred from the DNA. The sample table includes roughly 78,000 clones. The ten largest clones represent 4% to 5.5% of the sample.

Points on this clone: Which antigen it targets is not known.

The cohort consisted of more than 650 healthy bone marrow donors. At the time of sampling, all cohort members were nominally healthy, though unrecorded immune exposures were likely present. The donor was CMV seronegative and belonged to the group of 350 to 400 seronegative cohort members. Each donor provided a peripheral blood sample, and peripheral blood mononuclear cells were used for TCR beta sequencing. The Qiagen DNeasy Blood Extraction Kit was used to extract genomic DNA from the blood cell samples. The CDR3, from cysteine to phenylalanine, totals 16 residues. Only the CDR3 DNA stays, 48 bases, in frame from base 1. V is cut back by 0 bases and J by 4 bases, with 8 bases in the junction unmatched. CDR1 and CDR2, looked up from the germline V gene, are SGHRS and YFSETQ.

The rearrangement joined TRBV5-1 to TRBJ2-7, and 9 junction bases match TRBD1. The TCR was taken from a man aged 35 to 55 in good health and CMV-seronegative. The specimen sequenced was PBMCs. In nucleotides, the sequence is TGCGCCAGCAGCTTGGCCCCGGGACAGGGTTTATACGAGCAGTACTTC. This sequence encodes CASSLAPGQGLYEQYF.